This passage covers 21 T cell receptor beta chains from one sample sequenced in a study of control samples from healthy donors and cancer patients. Method: immunoSEQ multiplex PCR; TCRdb's copy keeps in-frame clones and lacks some. The sample shows approximately 120,000 clones, roughly 92% of them seen only once. The sample consisted of PBMCs. The receptors were gathered from a man at least 80 years old with head and neck cancer.

The chain uses TRBV5-4 and TRBJ2-3; a possible D gene is TRBD2 (6 bases). V was pared by 5 bases and J by 4 bases, with 17 bases between. This CDR3 has 15 amino acids. From germline, CDR1 is SGHNT and CDR2 YYREEE (reference sequence). CDR3 sequence (DNA): TGTGCCAGCAGTCCCGGTCCCACTAGCTCAGATACGCAGTATTTT. This codes for CASSPGPTSSDTQYF.

V is TRBV19 and J is TRBJ2-3; the D gene could be TRBD1 or TRBD2 (5 bases each). This CDR3 comprises 16 residues. CDR1 is LNHDA, CDR2 SQIVND, per germline (reference sequence). V lost 6 bases to trimming and J lost 0 bases, with 16 bases between them. The CDR3 here is CASRDRGHTSTDTQYF. The CDR3 region has the DNA TGTGCCAGTAGGGACCGGGGCCACACTAGCACAGATACGCAGTATTTT. Using reference TRBV19 and TRBJ2-3 for the parts outside the CDR3, the full variable domain is DGGITQSPKYLFRKEGQNVTLSCEQNLNHDAMYWYRQDPGQGLRLIYYSQIVNDFQKGDIAEGYSVSREKKESFPLTVTSAQKNPTAFYLCASRDRGHTSTDTQYFGPGTRLTVL.

The chain carries TRBV5-1 and TRBJ2-5, with 11 bases aligning to TRBD1. J was trimmed by 5 bases and V by 4 bases; bases with no gene match: 7. The CDR3 extends over 15 amino acids. Germline-derived CDR1 and CDR2 are SGHRS and YFSETQ. The CDR3 DNA reads as TGCGCCAGCAGCCCGTGGACAGGGGGCTCTGAGACCCAGTACTTC. Protein sequence: CASSPWTGGSETQYF.

The chain is built from TRBV7-2 and TRBJ2-1; D not resolved. V dropped 1 base and J dropped 4 bases, with 11 bases sitting between them. CDR1 and CDR2 from the germline V gene are SGHTA and FQGNSA. The CDR3 runs to 15 residues. The CDR3 loop reads CASSLGQVLYNEQFF. The CDR3 nucleotides are TGTGCCAGCAGCTTAGGCCAAGTACTTTACAATGAGCAGTTCTTC.

This sequence joins TRBV10-2 and TRBJ2-1; 9 bases line up with TRBD2. The trim removed 5 bases at V and 4 bases at J, leaving 6 bases unmatched. Germline V gene sequence: CDR1 WSHSY, CDR2 SAAADI. The CDR3 consists of 15 residues. CDR3 nucleotides: TGCGCCAGCAGTTCGACTAGCGGAGATTACAATGAGCAGTTCTTC. As protein: CASSSTSGDYNEQFF.

V gene TRBV6-5 combines with J gene TRBJ1-1, with 12 nucleotides matching TRBD1. Losses at the gene ends were 6 bases for V and 1 base for J; bases not matched to a gene: 3. The CDR3 extends over 15 amino acids. Germline V gene sequence: CDR1 MNHEY, CDR2 SVGAGI. The CDR3 is CASRGQGAGNTEAFF. The CDR3 coding sequence is TGTGCCAGCAGGGGACAGGGGGCAGGGAACACTGAAGCTTTCTTT.

In this sample, this clone turned up once. The chain couples TRBV5-4 to TRBJ1-2, with TRBD1 identical over 7 bases. Looked up from germline, CDR1 is SGHNT and CDR2 is YYREEE (reference sequence). This CDR3 region has 17 residues. V trimming: 5 bases; J trimming: 7 bases; junction bases outside the gene matches: 20. The DNA of the CDR3 is TGTGCCAGCAGTGACGGGACAGCAAGTTTTTTTGAGGGTGGCTACACCTTC. Residues: CASSDGTASFFEGGYTF.

The chain carries TRBV5-1 and TRBJ2-7; D call uncertain. V was trimmed by 2 bases and J by 3 bases, leaving 12 bases between them. CDR1 and CDR2 (germline): SGHRS, YFSETQ. The length of the CDR3 is 14 residues. CDR3 residues: CASSFDPGYYEQYF. CDR3 nucleotide sequence: TGCGCCAGCAGCTTCGACCCGGGTTACTACGAGCAGTACTTC.

The chain couples TRBV6-2 or TRBV6-3 to TRBJ2-1; 7 bases agree with TRBD1. Germline V gene data show CDR1 as MNHEY and CDR2 as SVGEGT. This CDR3 contains 13 residues. V gave up 6 bases and J gave up 9 bases; unmatched junction bases: 8. Written as DNA, the CDR3 is TGTGCCAGCAGCTATACCCCAGGGGGTGAGCAGTTCTTC. Protein product: CASSYTPGGEQFF.

This clone was counted once. This rearrangement joins TRBV5-1 to TRBJ2-1, with D perhaps given as TRBD1 or TRBD2 (6 bases each). Trimming cost V 0 bases and J 7 bases, with 11 bases left between them. Germline CDR1 is SGHRS and CDR2 is YFSETQ. The CDR3 spans 14 residues. The CDR3, as DNA: TGCGCCAGCAGCTTGGACCTAGGGGGGAATGAGCAGTTCTTC. This sequence encodes CASSLDLGGNEQFF.

This clone was detected once. The chain uses TRBV5-5 and TRBJ2-1; 7 bases are shared with TRBD1. V lost 4 bases, J lost 5 bases, and 9 bases stayed unmatched. The CDR3 is made up of 15 amino acids. CDR1 and CDR2 (germline): SGHKS, YYEKEE (reference sequence). The CDR3 nucleotides read TGTGCCAGCAGCCTGGCGGCGACAGGGAACAATGAGCAGTTCTTC. As protein: CASSLAATGNNEQFF.

V and J are TRBV6-5 and TRBJ1-1, with D uncertain. The germline V and J ends were trimmed by 8 bases and 0 bases, with 7 bases remaining between them. Germline CDR1 and CDR2: MNHEY and SVGAGI. This CDR3 comprises 12 residues. The CDR3 DNA follows: TGTGCCAGCCACCACTTGAACACTGAAGCTTTCTTT. Translated: CASHHLNTEAFF.

This sequence joins TRBV3-1 (or the pseudogene TRBV3-2) and TRBJ1-2; the D is unclear. CDR1 and CDR2 (germline): LGHDT, YNNKEL (reference sequence). The CDR3 has 15 amino acids. V was shortened by 1 base and J by 3 bases, with 12 bases between the two germline ends. CDR3 bases: TGTGCCAGCAGCCAAGCCATTACCGGGGACTATGGCTACACCTTC. This gives the protein CASSQAITGDYGYTF.

This rearrangement joins TRBV7-2 to TRBJ2-7, with 10 bases matching TRBD2. This CDR3 has 17 amino acids. Germline CDR1 and CDR2: SGHTA and FQGNSA. V lost 3 bases, J lost 0 bases, and 8 bases stayed unmatched. CDR3 loop: CASSLRAGGPSSYEQYF. The CDR3 DNA sequence: TGTGCCAGCAGCTTGAGAGCGGGAGGGCCCTCCTCCTACGAGCAGTACTTC.

This rearrangement joins TRBV27 to TRBJ2-3; 12 nucleotides match TRBD2. The J segment lost 0 bases and the V segment lost 2 bases, leaving 6 bases of the junction unmatched. The germline CDR1 and CDR2 sequences are MNHEY and SMNVEV (reference sequence). The CDR3 covers 18 residues. CDR3 region: CASSLTTSGGLSTDTQYF. The DNA for the CDR3 is TGTGCCAGCAGTTTAACGACTAGCGGGGGCCTCAGCACAGATACGCAGTATTTT.

This sequence joins TRBV11-3 and TRBJ2-3; 9 positions agree with TRBD2. The CDR3 length is 16 residues. J lost 7 bases, V lost 2 bases, and 10 bases had no gene match. Germline CDR1 reads SGHNT; CDR2 reads YENEEA. The CDR3 sequence is CASSLHPSGITNTQYF. CDR3 bases: TGTGCCAGCAGCTTACACCCTAGCGGGATCACGAATACGCAGTATTTT.

V usage is TRBV7-2 and J usage is TRBJ1-1; a possible D gene is TRBD1 (5 bases). This CDR3 has 14 residues. V lost 5 bases, J lost 4 bases, and 14 bases lay in between. Per germline, CDR1 SGHTA and CDR2 FQGNSA. The CDR3 DNA reads TGTGCCAGCAGCAGGCAGGGAGAAGGCACTGAAGCTTTCTTT. It specifies CASSRQGEGTEAFF.

This clone was counted once. The J gene is TRBJ1-5, the V gene TRBV6-4; possible D gene TRBD1, 5 bases. The germline CDR1 and CDR2 sequences are MRHNA and SNTAGT. The V gene lost 6 bases and the J gene lost 2 bases, with 20 bases spanning the gap. The CDR3 has 17 residues. This CDR3 reads CASSPGRNPYRNQPQHF. The CDR3 DNA reads as TGTGCCAGCAGCCCGGGACGAAACCCTTATCGCAATCAGCCCCAGCATTTT.

DNA for the CDR3: TGTGCCAGCAGCTATAGCCTGGTAGGGACCAATGAGCAGTTCTTC. Encoded protein: CASSYSLVGTNEQFF. J is TRBJ2-1 and V is TRBV7-7, with D perhaps given as TRBD1 or TRBD2 (5 bases each). Germline V CDR1 and CDR2: SSHAT, FNYEAQ (reference sequence). V gave up 4 bases and J gave up 6 bases, with 16 bases separating them. CDR3 length equals 15 residues.

The CDR3, as DNA: TGTGCCAGCAGTTGTCGGGGCTGGGAGAACACTGAAGCTTTCTTT. Amino acid sequence: CASSCRGWENTEAFF. This chain joins TRBV27 and TRBJ1-1; the D gene is possibly TRBD1 (5 bases). The germline V gene has CDR1 MNHEY and CDR2 SMNVEV (reference sequence). The CDR3 has 15 residues. The V end lost 4 bases, the J end lost 1 base, and 13 bases lay between the germline ends.

This clone was detected only a few times. The rearrangement links TRBV6-5 to TRBJ1-5; D call uncertain. The CDR3 contains 14 residues. Germline V lookup: CDR1 MNHEY, CDR2 SVGAGI. Trimming stripped 5 bases from V and 6 bases from J, with 14 bases between. The CDR3 DNA reads TGTGCCAGCAGTCCTAGTGCGGAGGTTCAGCCCCAGCATTTT. Amino acids: CASSPSAEVQPQHF.